This is a list of T cell receptor beta chains from one sample in a study of T cell repertoires in cytomegalovirus infection. Their target antigens are unknown. A single record per CDR3 protein comes from TCRdb applying MiXCR to the reads. The data show around 360,000 distinct CDR3 sequences, about 32% seen once. The material sequenced was cultured PBMCs, taken from culture after CMV antigen stimulation. Receptors originate from a human donor in good health (CMV status not recorded). Some clones in this sample may be carry-over from other donors' samples. CDR3s include the opening cysteine and the closing phenylalanine or tryptophan.

v_gene,j_gene,CDR3aa
TRBV7-2,TRBJ2-1,CASSPYNNEQFF
TRBV5-1,TRBJ2-1,CASKGLGGSEQFF
TRBV20-1,TRBJ1-6,CSATSSYNSPLHF
TRBV11-2,TRBJ2-6,CASSPSGLAGAGANVLTF
TRBV5-1,TRBJ1-1,CASSLAGDENTEAFF
TRBV11-2,TRBJ2-5,CASSLAPIETQYF
TRBV11-2,TRBJ1-6,CASSLLGGNSPLHF
TRBV7-2,TRBJ2-5,CASSLAQIRRETQYF
TRBV4-3,TRBJ2-1,CASSRRTGGIDEQFF
TRBV20-1,TRBJ1-2,CSARDPVRNYGYTF
TRBV5-1,TRBJ2-1,CASNVGVSSGRNSYNEQFF
TRBV20-1,TRBJ2-5,CSAQVGGLPEETQYF
TRBV7-2,TRBJ2-2,CASRPGQGENTGELFF
TRBV6-2/TRBV6-3,TRBJ2-1,CASKVTHNEQFF
TRBV7-2,TRBJ2-7,CASSFTPGTTPEQYF
TRBV6-1,TRBJ2-7,CASKRSETGVYEQYF
TRBV7-2,TRBJ2-1,CASSRVSGRDSYNEQFF
TRBV10-3,TRBJ2-1,CAISGTGTQPYEQFF
TRBV7-9,TRBJ2-2,CASSLGQDTGELFF
TRBV11-3,TRBJ2-1,CASSYRVQGGMYNEQFF
TRBV7-6,TRBJ2-3,CASSVSITDTQYF
TRBV15,TRBJ1-1,CATSRVSLSTEAFF
TRBV19,TRBJ2-1,CASALAGSSYNEQFF
TRBV27,TRBJ2-5,CASRIRDGQETQYF
TRBV9,TRBJ1-4,CASSPGTSAMIQNEKLFF
TRBV28,TRBJ2-7,CASCYWTPTCYTQYF
TRBV28,TRBJ2-3,CASSSPLPGQGLTDTQYF
TRBV7-2,TRBJ1-1,CASSLAPAGAEAFF
TRBV20-1,TRBJ1-2,CSARRTAPYGYTF
TRBV7-8,TRBJ1-4,CASSLVSFEKLFF
TRBV7-9,TRBJ2-5,CASSLEYTSGSTTDPNQETQYF
TRBV7-4,TRBJ1-5,CASRLREWKGQPQHF
TRBV12-5,TRBJ2-3,CASGLGPAVAQYF
TRBV19,TRBJ2-4,CASSITQGPGIQYF
TRBV12-3/TRBV12-4,TRBJ1-2,CASSLESRRYGYTF
TRBV7-2,TRBJ2-1,CASSLAGLAGGYNEQFF
TRBV5-4,TRBJ2-1,CASSPDSSYNEQFF
TRBV2,TRBJ2-1,CASSASGGYNEQFF
TRBV7-2,TRBJ2-6,CASSRGGYSGANVLTF
TRBV7-2,TRBJ2-1,CASSFRTRDNEQFF
TRBV5-4,TRBJ1-5,CASSSPDQPQHF
TRBV24-1,TRBJ2-1,CATSDYPRTSGHNEQFF
TRBV20-1,TRBJ2-1,CSAKPPTSSYNEQFF
TRBV4-2,TRBJ1-2,CASSPPDRVYGYTF
TRBV5-4,TRBJ1-6,CASSLAGDSPLHF
TRBV7-2,TRBJ2-5,CASSLVIGSGWQETQYF
TRBV19,TRBJ1-5,CASERRWGGNQPQHF
TRBV7-2,TRBJ1-5,CASSQGIPQPQHF